One sample yielded the 2 T cell receptor beta chains listed below, sequenced in a study of regulatory T cells in long-lasting Graves disease. CDR3 regions were amplified by Arm-PCR using iRepertoire HTBI primers to build TCR beta libraries. In TCRdb, the multiplex PCR reads were re-called with MiXCR into one record per CDR3 protein. The data hold about 460,000 distinct CDR3 sequences, with about 15% observed a single time. Time point given: newly diagnosed GD, antithyroid drugs for less than 3 months. Isolated PBMC RNA provided the starting material for the TCR library. This same sample was also taken into another study, of T cells in Graves' hyperthyroidism and ophthalmopathy.

The source material was peripheral blood mononuclear cells (PBMCs), sampled at new diagnosis, from a patient treated with antithyroid drugs. The receptors derive from a woman aged 50 to 60 with Graves disease.

This clonotype was seen many times. CDR3 loop: CASSFKGGLAGSYEQYF. In nucleotides, the CDR3 is TGTGCCAGCAGTTTTAAGGGGGGACTAGCGGGATCCTACGAGCAGTACTTC. The rearrangement uses TRBV12-3 or TRBV12-4 and TRBJ2-7; 13 positions match TRBD2. With 3 bases clipped from V and 1 base from J, the junction kept 6 bases outside the gene matches. The CDR3 covers 17 residues.

This clonotype was recorded a few times. Germline and junction disagree at one end, which may indicate a read error. CDR3 in DNA: TGCAGTGCTAGAGTTTACGGAAACACAGGTACGCAGTATTTT. Translation: CSARVYGNTGTQYF. The J gene is TRBJ2-3, the V gene TRBV20-1, with D tentatively TRBD1 (5 bases). Germline V CDR1 and CDR2: DFQATT, SNEGSKA (reference sequence). The CDR3 runs to 14 residues.